The 15 T cell receptor beta chains in this list originate from one sample, sequenced in a study of regulatory T cells in long-lasting Graves disease. iRepertoire HTBI primers and Arm-PCR of CDR3 regions built TCR beta libraries. One entry per CDR3 protein, called by TCRdb with MiXCR from the multiplex PCR reads. This table holds 390,000 or so distinct CDR3 sequences, 20% to 25% found once. Time point given: persistent/refractory GD, antithyroid drugs over 5 years with positive TRAb. Generation of the TCR library employed RNA extracted from PBMCs. This specimen was peripheral blood mononuclear cells (PBMCs), taken when the disease was refractory, from a patient treated with antithyroid drugs. All receptors come from a woman aged 40 to 49 with Graves disease.

The chain is built from TRBV28 and TRBJ2-1, with 8 bases lining up with TRBD1. Germline V gene lookup returns CDR1 MDHEN and CDR2 SYDVKM. Trimming removed 3 bases from V and 5 bases from J; junction bases left unmatched: 18. The CDR3 extends over 19 amino acids. CDR3 amino acids: CASSFQKSNRDRTHNEQFF. CDR3 nucleotide sequence: TGTGCCAGCAGTTTCCAGAAGTCAAACCGGGACAGGACCCACAATGAGCAGTTCTTC.

This clonotype was seen repeatedly, ten times or more. The V call is TRBV12-5, the J call TRBJ2-7; 9 bases are a match to TRBD2. The trim removed 6 bases at V and 2 bases at J, leaving 11 bases unmatched. CDR1 and CDR2 (germline): LGHNT, FRNRAP. This CDR3 spans 16 amino acids. For the CDR3, the DNA is TGTGCTAGTGGAAACGTAGCGGGAGAGGGGCCCTACGAGCAGTACTTC. Its protein product is CASGNVAGEGPYEQYF.

The table lists this clonotype with a few counts. This may come from a read error, since a much larger clone is one base off. The rearrangement links TRBV2 to TRBJ2-4; D might be TRBD1 or TRBD2, each matching 5 bases. The DNA end favors TRBJ2-5, so the J call may be wrong. CDR3 length: 18 residues. Germline loops: CDR1 SNHLY, CDR2 FYNNEI. The CDR3 loop reads CASSGPGRTGTEQGTQYF. The DNA for the CDR3 is TGTGCCAGCAGTGGGCCAGGAAGAACCGGGACGGAGCAAGGGACCCAGTACTTC.

This clonotype has at least ten counts. This chain joins TRBV7-2 and TRBJ2-4; D unclear. Germline-derived CDR1 and CDR2 are SGHTA and FQGNSA. V was cut by 6 bases and J by 4 bases, with 7 bases left in between. This CDR3 has 12 residues. CDR3 coding DNA: TGTGCCAGCAGTTTACAGAAAAACATTCAGTACTTC. Translated: CASSLQKNIQYF. The whole variable domain, remainder taken from reference TRBV7-2 and TRBJ2-4, is GAGVSQSPSNKVTEKGKDVELRCDPISGHTALYWYRQSLGQGLEFLIYFQGNSAPDKSGLPSDRFSAERTGGSVSTLTIQRTQQEDSAVYLCASSLQKNIQYFGAGTRLSVL.

This clonotype came up a few times. This chain joins TRBV7-9 and TRBJ2-5; 8 positions match TRBD2. This CDR3 region has 14 residues. CDR1 and CDR2 (germline): SEHNR, FQNEAQ (reference sequence). Losses at the gene ends were 5 bases for V and 0 bases for J; bases not matched to a gene: 2. The CDR3 DNA is TGTGCCAGCAGCCCGACTAGCGACCAAGAGACCCAGTACTTC. Translated, it gives CASSPTSDQETQYF.

The chain employs TRBV14 and TRBJ2-4, with D possibly called TRBD1 or TRBD2 (5 bases each). This CDR3 is built from 16 residues. Germline loops: CDR1 SGHDN, CDR2 FVKESK. The germline V and J ends were trimmed by 1 base and 0 bases, with 10 bases remaining between them. CDR3: CASSQAGPLAKNIQYF. The CDR3 nucleotides are TGTGCCAGCAGCCAAGCGGGACCCCTAGCCAAAAACATTCAGTACTTC.

This clonotype occurred a few times. The chain links TRBV28 to TRBJ2-7; 7 bases align to TRBD1. This CDR3 comprises 15 residues. Germline V gives CDR1 MDHEN, CDR2 SYDVKM. After removal of 5 bases from V and 0 bases from J, the junction contained 7 bases not matched to a gene. CDR3 loop: CASSATGTDSYEQYF. The CDR3 nucleotides read TGTGCCAGCAGTGCGACCGGGACAGACTCCTACGAGCAGTACTTC.

There are many counts of this clonotype. CDR3 sequence (DNA): TGTGCCAGCAGTTTACGAAGGGGGACCGGGGAGCTGTTTTTT. This sequence encodes CASSLRRGTGELFF. The chain uses TRBV12-3 or TRBV12-4 and TRBJ2-2, with D possibly TRBD1 on 6 matching bases. This CDR3 spans 14 amino acids. V lost 2 bases and J 5 bases, leaving 9 bases between the germline ends.

This clonotype was counted at least ten times. The V gene is TRBV2, the J gene TRBJ2-2, with D perhaps matching TRBD1 or TRBD2 (5 bases each). The germline V gene encodes CDR1 SNHLY and CDR2 FYNNEI. CDR3 length equals 15 residues. V lost 7 bases and J 1 base, leaving 13 bases between the germline ends. The CDR3 DNA reads TGTGCCAGCATGAGTCGGGGCGGGAACACCGGGGAGCTGTTTTTT. Residues: CASMSRGGNTGELFF.

This clonotype was seen a few times. This chain links TRBV7-9 with TRBJ2-7; perhaps D is TRBD1 or TRBD2 (5 bases each). CDR1 is SEHNR and CDR2 is FQNEAQ in the germline V gene (reference sequence). Trimming stripped 0 bases from V and 0 bases from J, with 12 bases between. The CDR3 sequence is 16 residues long. The CDR3 sequence: CASSLAYGASSYEQYF. The CDR3 nucleotides are TGTGCCAGCAGCTTAGCGTACGGGGCCAGCTCCTACGAGCAGTACTTC.

This clonotype occurred many times. The V and J genes are TRBV6-1 and TRBJ2-7, with D tentatively TRBD2 (5 bases). CDR3 length equals 14 residues. Trimming took off 3 bases at V and 7 bases at J, with 16 bases between the two ends. CDR1 is MNHNS, CDR2 SASEGT, per germline. This chain's CDR3 is CASSDGWATGEQYF. Written as DNA, the CDR3 is TGTGCCAGCAGTGACGGTTGGGCTACGGGAGAGCAGTACTTC.

This clonotype was seen ten or more times. This rearrangement joins TRBV7-3 to TRBJ2-6; D unclear. The CDR3 is 13 amino acids. Deletions cut 5 bases from V and 2 bases from J, with 4 bases between. From germline, CDR1 is SGHTA and CDR2 FQGTGA. CDR3 amino acids: CASSLTGANVLTF. CDR3 nucleotide sequence: TGTGCCAGCAGCCTTACTGGGGCCAACGTCCTGACTTTC.

This clonotype was seen repeatedly, ten times or more. This chain connects TRBV12-3 or TRBV12-4 to TRBJ2-5; perhaps TRBD1 as D (6 bases). This CDR3 has 16 amino acids. Trimming left V 3 bases short and J 5 bases short, with 19 bases between. CDR3 nucleotides: TGTGCCAGCAGTTTTTCTTCGGGACACACAGGGGAGACCCAGTACTTC. This encodes CASSFSSGHTGETQYF.

The chain carries TRBV20-1 and TRBJ1-2; no firm D call. V lost 3 bases, J lost 2 bases, and 10 bases lay in between. Germline V gene lookup returns CDR1 DFQATT and CDR2 SNEGSKA (reference sequence). The CDR3 has 13 residues. The CDR3 reads CSARFASNYGYTF. CDR3 coding DNA: TGCAGTGCTAGGTTTGCGTCAAACTATGGCTACACCTTC.

The chain employs TRBV6-1 and TRBJ2-4; D perhaps matches TRBD1 (6 bases). V was cut by 6 bases and J by 3 bases, with 9 bases left in between. Germline V gives CDR1 MNHNS, CDR2 SASEGT. The CDR3 is 13 residues long. CDR3 nucleotides: TGTGCCAGCAGCCAAGGGGGCAAAAACATTCAGTACTTC. It translates to CASSQGGKNIQYF.